This TCR beta chain was recorded in a study of CXCR3-negative and CXCR3-positive naive CD8 T cells (dated by TCRdb to the late 2010s). Looking at the study overall: In total, about 135 million TRB reads were obtained, which works out to roughly 1.5 +/- 0.3 million reads per library. Diversity and physicochemical repertoire analyses were performed on about eleven donors pooled from two independent experiments. The TRBV-TRBJ cluster analysis covered naive subsets from 5 or 6 donors and memory cells from 3 donors.

The paper as a whole reports these results and caveats: Naive CXCR3-negative and CXCR3-positive cells from the same donor showed similar TRBV-TRBJ usage, whereas memory cells showed distinct patterns. Freshly isolated PBMCs were used for most assays because CXCR3 expression partially decreased after cryopreservation. Compared with CXCR3-negative naive cells, CXCR3-positive naive cells had TRB CDR3s with higher hydrophobicity (lower Kidera factor 4), lower energy, and higher strength and volume indices. Surface CD5, linked to self-reactivity in mice, was comparable between naive subsets; TCR interaction strength was therefore also inferred from TRB CDR3 physicochemical properties. Comparably high repertoire diversity was found in both naive subsets, whereas much lower repertoire diversity was found in memory CD8+ T cells.

The sequencing machine was a NextSeq 550. The Human TCR Profiling Kit (MiLaboratory) was used to prepare UMI-labeled 5' RACE TRB cDNA libraries. The full amount of extracted RNA was used for cDNA synthesis, and the full amount of resulting cDNA was used for PCR amplification. Libraries were prepared in parallel with an identical number of PCR cycles. The published analysis was carried out like this. With a requirement of at least two reads per UMI, MIGEC and MiXCR extracted about 49,000 +/- 11,000 unique UMI-labeled TRB cDNA molecules per library. On average, around 40,000 +/- 10,000 functional in-frame TRB CDR3 nucleotide clonotypes lacking stop codons were found per library. After each sample was downsampled to 5000 UMI-labeled TRB molecules, VDJtools was used to calculate diversity metrics such as normalized Shannon-Wiener and Chao1. For the central five CDR3 residues, VDJtools calculated physicochemical properties weighted by clonotype size, namely interaction energy, strength, volume and Kidera factor 4. TCRdb reprocessed the public reads and reports one entry per CDR3 protein sequence, without DNA. The V and J calls were not made by the authors but by TCRdb's processing. The sample table includes some 130,000 distinct CDR3 sequences. The biggest ten clones account for around 0.44% of the sample.

Remarks on this clonotype: Its antigen is unknown.

Each CD8+ T cell subset was flow-sorted in triplicate, with 300,000 or so cells per subset placed directly into RLT lysis buffer. Naive CD8+ T cells were defined stringently as CD45RO-CCR7+CD27+CD95- to exclude memory contaminants. Using standard density gradient centrifugation, peripheral blood mononuclear cells were isolated from buffy coats. Naive CXCR3-negative and CXCR3-positive CD8+ T cells were flow-sorted on a FACSAria III. Total RNA was extracted from sorted cells with an RNeasy Mini Kit. The source of this sequence is a human donor in good health. Some clones in this sample may be carry-over from other donors' samples. Sequenced: naive CXCR3+ CD8+ T cells from blood. The sample's cell subset or site label, decoded: CD45RO-CCR7+CD27+CD95- naive CD8+ T cells expressing CXCR3 (TNR3+).

This receptor carries the CDR3 CASSSTGVNTEAFF. This chain is built from TRBV7-9 and TRBJ1-1; TCRdb gives TRBD1 as the D gene, but with no DNA this cannot be confirmed. From its cysteine to its phenylalanine, the CDR3 spans 14 amino acids. Nucleotide data are not available. Looking up the germline V gene (reference sequence) yields CDR1 SEHNR and CDR2 FQNEAQ.